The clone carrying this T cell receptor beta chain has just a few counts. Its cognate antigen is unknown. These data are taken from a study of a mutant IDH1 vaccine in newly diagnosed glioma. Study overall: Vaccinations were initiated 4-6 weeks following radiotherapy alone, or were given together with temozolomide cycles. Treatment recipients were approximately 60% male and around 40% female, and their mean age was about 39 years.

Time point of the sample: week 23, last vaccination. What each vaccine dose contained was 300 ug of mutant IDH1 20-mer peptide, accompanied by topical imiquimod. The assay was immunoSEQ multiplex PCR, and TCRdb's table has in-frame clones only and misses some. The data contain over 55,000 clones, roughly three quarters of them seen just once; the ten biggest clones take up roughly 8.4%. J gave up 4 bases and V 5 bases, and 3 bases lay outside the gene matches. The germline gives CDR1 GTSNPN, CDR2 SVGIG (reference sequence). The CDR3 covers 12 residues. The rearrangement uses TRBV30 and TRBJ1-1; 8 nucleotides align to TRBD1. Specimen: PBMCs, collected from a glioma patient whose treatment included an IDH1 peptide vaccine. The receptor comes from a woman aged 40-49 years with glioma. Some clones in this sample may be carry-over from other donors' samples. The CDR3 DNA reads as TGTGCCTGGGACAGGGGACCCACTGAAGCTTTCTTT. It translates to CAWDRGPTEAFF.